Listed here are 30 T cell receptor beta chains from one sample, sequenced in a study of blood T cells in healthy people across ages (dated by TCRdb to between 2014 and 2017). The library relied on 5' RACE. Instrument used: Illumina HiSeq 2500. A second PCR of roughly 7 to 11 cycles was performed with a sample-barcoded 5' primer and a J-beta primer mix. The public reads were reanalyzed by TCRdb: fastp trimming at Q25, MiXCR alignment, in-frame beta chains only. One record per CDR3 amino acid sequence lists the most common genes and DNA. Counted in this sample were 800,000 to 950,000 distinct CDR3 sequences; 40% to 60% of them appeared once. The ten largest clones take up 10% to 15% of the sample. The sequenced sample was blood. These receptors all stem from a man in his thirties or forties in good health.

The CDR3 region has the DNA TGTGCCAGCAGGCCTACAGGGTTGAACACTGAAGCTTTCTTT. Protein: CASRPTGLNTEAFF. The rearrangement joins TRBV27 to TRBJ1-1; D perhaps matches TRBD1 (6 bases). Trimming stripped 6 bases from V and 0 bases from J, with 11 bases between. The CDR3 runs to 14 residues. Germline loops: CDR1 MNHEY, CDR2 SMNVEV (reference sequence).

The DNA for the CDR3 is TGTGCCAGCAGCGGGACAGGGAGATACAATAGCTATGGCTACACCTTC. Protein sequence: CASSGTGRYNSYGYTF. The chain uses TRBV7-9 and TRBJ1-2; TRBD1 matches 9 bases. Germline trimming cut 5 bases from V and 4 bases from J; bases unmatched to any gene: 11. Germline-derived CDR1 and CDR2 are SEHNR and FQNEAQ (reference sequence). This CDR3 spans 16 amino acids. Drawing the rest from reference TRBV7-9 and TRBJ1-2, the complete variable domain is DTGVSQNPRHKITKRGQNVTFRCDPISEHNRLYWYRQTLGQGPEFLTYFQNEAQLEKSRLLSDRFSAERPKGSFSTLEIQRTEQGDSAMYLCASSGTGRYNSYGYTFGSGTRLTVV.

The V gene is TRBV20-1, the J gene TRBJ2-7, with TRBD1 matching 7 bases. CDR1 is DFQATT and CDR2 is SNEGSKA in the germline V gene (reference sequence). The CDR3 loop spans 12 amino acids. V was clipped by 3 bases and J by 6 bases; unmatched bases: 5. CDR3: CSASPGGGEQYF. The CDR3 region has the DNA TGCAGTGCTAGCCCAGGGGGTGGCGAGCAGTACTTC.

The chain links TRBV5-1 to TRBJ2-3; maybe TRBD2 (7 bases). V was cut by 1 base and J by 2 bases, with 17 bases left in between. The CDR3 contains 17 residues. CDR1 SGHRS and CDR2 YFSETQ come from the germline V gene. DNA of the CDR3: TGCGCCAGCAGCTTGTACGGGGGGCAATCGTCCACAGATACGCAGTATTTT. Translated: CASSLYGGQSSTDTQYF.

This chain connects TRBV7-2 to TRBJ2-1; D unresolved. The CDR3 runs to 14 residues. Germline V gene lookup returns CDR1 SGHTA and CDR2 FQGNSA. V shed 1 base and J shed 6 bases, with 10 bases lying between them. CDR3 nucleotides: TGTGCCAGCAGCTTAGAACCAGGCATCAATGAGCAGTTCTTC. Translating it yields CASSLEPGINEQFF.

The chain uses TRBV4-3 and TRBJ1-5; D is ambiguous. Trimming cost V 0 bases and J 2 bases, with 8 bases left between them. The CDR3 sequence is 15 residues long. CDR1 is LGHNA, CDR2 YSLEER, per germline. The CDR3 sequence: CASSQDSVGNQPQHF. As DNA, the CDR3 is TGCGCCAGCAGCCAAGATAGCGTAGGCAATCAGCCCCAGCATTTT.

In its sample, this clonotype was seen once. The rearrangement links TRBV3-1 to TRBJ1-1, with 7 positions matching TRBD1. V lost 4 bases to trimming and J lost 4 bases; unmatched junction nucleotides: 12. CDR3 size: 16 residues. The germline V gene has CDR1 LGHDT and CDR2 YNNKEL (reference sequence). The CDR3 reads CASSPTGTALGTEAFF. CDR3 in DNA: TGTGCCAGCAGCCCAACCGGGACAGCCCTCGGCACTGAAGCTTTCTTT.

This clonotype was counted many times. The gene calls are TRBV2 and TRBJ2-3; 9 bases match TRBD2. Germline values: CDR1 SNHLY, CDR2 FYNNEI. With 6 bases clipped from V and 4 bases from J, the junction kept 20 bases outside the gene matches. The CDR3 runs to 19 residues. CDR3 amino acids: CASRDPWASGAPGSDTQYF. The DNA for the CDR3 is TGTGCCAGCAGGGACCCCTGGGCTAGCGGGGCTCCAGGATCAGATACGCAGTATTTT.

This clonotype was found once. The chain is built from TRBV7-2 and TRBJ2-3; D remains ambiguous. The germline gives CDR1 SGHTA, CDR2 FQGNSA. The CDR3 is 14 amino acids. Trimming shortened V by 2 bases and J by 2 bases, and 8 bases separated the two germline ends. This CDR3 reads CASSLMRHTDTQYF. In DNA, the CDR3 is TGTGCCAGCAGCTTAATGAGGCACACAGATACGCAGTATTTT.

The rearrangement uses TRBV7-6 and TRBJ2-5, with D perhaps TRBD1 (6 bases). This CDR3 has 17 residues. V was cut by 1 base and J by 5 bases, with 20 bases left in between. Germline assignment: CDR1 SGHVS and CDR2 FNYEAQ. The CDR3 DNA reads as TGTGCCAGCAGCTTAGGAACGACAGGCGGGTGGTGGGAGACCCAGTACTTC. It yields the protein CASSLGTTGGWWETQYF.

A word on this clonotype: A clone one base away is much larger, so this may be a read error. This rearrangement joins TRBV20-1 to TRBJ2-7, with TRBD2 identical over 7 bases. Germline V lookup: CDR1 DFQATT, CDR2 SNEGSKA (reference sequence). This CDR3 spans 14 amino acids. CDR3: CSVRDRTSYYEQYF. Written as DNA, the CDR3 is TGCAGTGTTAGAGATCGGACTAGTTACTACGAGCAGTACTTC.

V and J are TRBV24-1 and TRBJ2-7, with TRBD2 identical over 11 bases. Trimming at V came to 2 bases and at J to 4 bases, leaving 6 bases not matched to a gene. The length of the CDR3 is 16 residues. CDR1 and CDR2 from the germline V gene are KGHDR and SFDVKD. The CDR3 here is CATSDSTSGALYEQYF. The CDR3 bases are TGTGCCACCAGTGATTCGACTAGCGGGGCCCTATACGAGCAGTACTTC.

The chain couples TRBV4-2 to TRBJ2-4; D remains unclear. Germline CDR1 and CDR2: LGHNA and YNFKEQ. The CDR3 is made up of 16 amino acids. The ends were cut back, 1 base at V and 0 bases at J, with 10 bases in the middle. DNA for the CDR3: TGTGCCAGCAGCCAAGCCTTAGCTTCAGCCAAAAACATTCAGTACTTC. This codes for CASSQALASAKNIQYF.

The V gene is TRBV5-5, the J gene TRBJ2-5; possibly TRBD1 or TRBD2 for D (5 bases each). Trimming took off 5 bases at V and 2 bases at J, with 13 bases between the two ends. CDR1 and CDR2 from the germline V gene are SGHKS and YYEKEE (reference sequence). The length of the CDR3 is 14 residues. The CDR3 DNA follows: TGTGCCAGCAGTCGAGGGGAAGGGCAAGAGACCCAGTACTTC. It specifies CASSRGEGQETQYF.

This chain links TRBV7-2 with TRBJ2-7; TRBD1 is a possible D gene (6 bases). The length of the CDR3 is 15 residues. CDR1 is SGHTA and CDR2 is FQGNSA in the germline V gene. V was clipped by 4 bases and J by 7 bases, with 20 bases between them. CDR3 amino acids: CASSSTGTNYNEQYF. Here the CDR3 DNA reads TGTGCCAGCAGCTCTACCGGGACAAACTACAATGAGCAGTACTTC.

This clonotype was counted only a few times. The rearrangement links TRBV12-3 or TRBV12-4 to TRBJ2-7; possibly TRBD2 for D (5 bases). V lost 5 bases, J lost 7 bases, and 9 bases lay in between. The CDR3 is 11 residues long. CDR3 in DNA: TGTGCCAGCAGTGGAAGGACTGAGCAGTACTTC. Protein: CASSGRTEQYF.

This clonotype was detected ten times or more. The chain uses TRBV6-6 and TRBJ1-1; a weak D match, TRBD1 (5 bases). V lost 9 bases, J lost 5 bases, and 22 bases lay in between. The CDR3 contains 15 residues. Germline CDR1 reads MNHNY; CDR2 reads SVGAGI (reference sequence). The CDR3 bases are TGTGCCAGTCAACAGCCGGGTCGGGGGTTTACTGAAGCTTTCTTT. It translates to CASQQPGRGFTEAFF.

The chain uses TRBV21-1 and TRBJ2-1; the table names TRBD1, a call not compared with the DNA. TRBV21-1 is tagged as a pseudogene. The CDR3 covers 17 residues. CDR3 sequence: CASSLKVGSRPYNEQFF. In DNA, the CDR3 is TGTGCCAGCAGCCTCAAGGTGGGCAGCCGACCCTACAATGAGCAGTTCTTC.

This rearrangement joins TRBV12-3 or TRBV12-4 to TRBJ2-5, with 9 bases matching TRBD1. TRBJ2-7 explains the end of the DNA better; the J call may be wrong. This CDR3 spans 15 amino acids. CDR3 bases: TGTGCCAGCAGTCGTAATACAGGGGGCCTGAACGAGCAGTACTTC. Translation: CASSRNTGGLNEQYF.

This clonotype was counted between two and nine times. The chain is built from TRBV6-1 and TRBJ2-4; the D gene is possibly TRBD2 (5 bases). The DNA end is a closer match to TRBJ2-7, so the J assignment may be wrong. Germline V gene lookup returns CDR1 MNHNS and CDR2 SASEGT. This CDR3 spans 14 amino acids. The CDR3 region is CASSPSEATNEQYF. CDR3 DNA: TGTGCCAGCAGCCCTTCGGAGGCCACCAACGAGCAGTACTTC.

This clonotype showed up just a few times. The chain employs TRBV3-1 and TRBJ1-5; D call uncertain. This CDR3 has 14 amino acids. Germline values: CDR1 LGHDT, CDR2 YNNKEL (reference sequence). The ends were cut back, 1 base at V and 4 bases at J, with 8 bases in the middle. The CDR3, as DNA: TGTGCCAGCAGCCAAGGTTACTTGAATCAGCCCCAGCATTTT. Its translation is CASSQGYLNQPQHF.

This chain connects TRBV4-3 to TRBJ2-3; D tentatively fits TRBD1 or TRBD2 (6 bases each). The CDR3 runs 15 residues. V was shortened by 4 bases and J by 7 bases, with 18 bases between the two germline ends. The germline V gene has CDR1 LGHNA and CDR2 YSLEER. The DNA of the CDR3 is TGCGCCAGCAGCCGCGCGGAGGGGGGCCTAAATACGCAGTATTTT. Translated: CASSRAEGGLNTQYF.

This CDR3 reads CASSGQTGVYEQYF. For the CDR3, the DNA is TGTGCCAGCAGCGGTCAGACAGGGGTCTACGAGCAGTACTTC. V gene TRBV7-2 combines with J gene TRBJ2-5; 8 bases agree with TRBD1. The DNA end lines up better with TRBJ2-7; the J call may be wrong. Germline V lookup: CDR1 SGHTA, CDR2 FQGNSA. This CDR3 contains 14 residues.

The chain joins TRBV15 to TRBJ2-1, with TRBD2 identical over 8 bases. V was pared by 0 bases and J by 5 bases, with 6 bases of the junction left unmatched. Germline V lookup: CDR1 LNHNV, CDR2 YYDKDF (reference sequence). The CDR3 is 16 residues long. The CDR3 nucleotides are TGTGCCACCAGCAGAGATGGGCTAGCGGGCAACAATGAGCAGTTCTTC. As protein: CATSRDGLAGNNEQFF.

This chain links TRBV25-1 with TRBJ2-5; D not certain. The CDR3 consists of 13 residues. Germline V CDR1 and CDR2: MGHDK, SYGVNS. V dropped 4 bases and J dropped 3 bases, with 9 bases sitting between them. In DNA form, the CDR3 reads TGTGCCAGCAGTGGAGGACCGGAAGAGACCCAGTACTTC. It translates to CASSGGPEETQYF.

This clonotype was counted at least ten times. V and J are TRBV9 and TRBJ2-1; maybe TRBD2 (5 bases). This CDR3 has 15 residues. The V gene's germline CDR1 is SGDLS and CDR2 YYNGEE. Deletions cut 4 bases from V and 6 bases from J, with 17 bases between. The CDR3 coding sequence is TGTGCCAGCAGCCCCGCCCGACCCGAGGGCAATGAGCAGTTCTTC. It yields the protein CASSPARPEGNEQFF.

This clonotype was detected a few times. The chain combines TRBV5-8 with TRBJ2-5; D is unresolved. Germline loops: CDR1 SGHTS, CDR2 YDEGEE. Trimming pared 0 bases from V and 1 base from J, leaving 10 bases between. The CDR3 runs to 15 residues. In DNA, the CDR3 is TGTGCCAGCAGCTTGGGAGACACCACCCAAGAGACCCAGTACTTC. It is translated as CASSLGDTTQETQYF.

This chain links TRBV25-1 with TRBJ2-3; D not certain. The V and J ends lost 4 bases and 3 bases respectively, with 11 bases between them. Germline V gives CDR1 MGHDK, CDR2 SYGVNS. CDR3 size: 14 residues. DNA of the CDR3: TGTGCCAGCAGTGTAGGAAATTTTACAGATACGCAGTATTTT. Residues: CASSVGNFTDTQYF.

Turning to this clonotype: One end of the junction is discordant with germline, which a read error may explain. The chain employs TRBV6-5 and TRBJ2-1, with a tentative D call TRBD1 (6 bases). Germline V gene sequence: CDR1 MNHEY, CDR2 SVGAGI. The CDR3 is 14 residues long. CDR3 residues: CASSYAGRDNGQFF. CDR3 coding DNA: TGTGCCAGCAGTTACGCCGGCAGGGACAATGGGCAGTTCTTC.

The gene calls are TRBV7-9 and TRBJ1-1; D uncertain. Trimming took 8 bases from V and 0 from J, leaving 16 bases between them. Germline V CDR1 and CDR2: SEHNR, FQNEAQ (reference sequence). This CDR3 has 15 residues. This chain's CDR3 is CASPPHNNMNTEAFF. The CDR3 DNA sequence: TGTGCCAGCCCCCCCCACAACAACATGAACACTGAAGCTTTCTTT. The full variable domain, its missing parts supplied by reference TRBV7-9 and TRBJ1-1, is DTGVSQNPRHKITKRGQNVTFRCDPISEHNRLYWYRQTLGQGPEFLTYFQNEAQLEKSRLLSDRFSAERPKGSFSTLEIQRTEQGDSAMYLCASPPHNNMNTEAFFGQGTRLTVV.